This T cell receptor beta chain was retrieved from a study of cytomegalovirus exposure and HLA in healthy donors. Whole-study results and caveats: The later analysis indicated that the majority of CMV-associated TCR beta chains appeared HLA-restricted. Rare TCR sequences dominated, though some public TCRs recurred in many donors. The study labeled fewer than 200 TCR beta chains cytomegalovirus-associated.

PCR primers comprised 60 Vbeta and 13 Jbeta primers. The repertoire was sequenced with immunoSEQ multiplex PCR; TCRdb's copy has only in-frame clones and lacks some. Of some 130,000 clones in the sample, approximately 82% were seen once. Note on this clone: Its antigen is currently unknown.

With V trimmed by 8 bases and J by 4 bases, 4 bases remained unmatched. Per germline, CDR1 MNHEY and CDR2 SMNVEV (reference sequence). The CDR3 has 13 amino acids. This clonotype was sampled from a boy aged 2 to 10 in good health and CMV-seronegative. Sequencing was done on a sample of PBMCs. The chain joins TRBV27 to TRBJ1-4; TRBD1 aligns across 7 bases. CDR3 in amino acids: CASRTGLNEKLFF. CDR3 nucleotides: TGTGCCAGCCGGACAGGACTTAATGAAAAACTGTTTTTT.